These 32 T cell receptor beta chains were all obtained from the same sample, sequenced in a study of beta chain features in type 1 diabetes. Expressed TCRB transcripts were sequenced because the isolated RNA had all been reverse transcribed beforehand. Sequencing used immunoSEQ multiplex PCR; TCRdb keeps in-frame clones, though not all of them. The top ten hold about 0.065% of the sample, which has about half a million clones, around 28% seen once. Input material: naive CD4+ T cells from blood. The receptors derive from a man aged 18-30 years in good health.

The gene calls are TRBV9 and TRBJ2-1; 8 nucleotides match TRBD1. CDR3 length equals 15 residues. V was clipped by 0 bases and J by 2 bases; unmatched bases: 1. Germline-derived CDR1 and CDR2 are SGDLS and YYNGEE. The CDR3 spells CASSVADRAYNEQFF. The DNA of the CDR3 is TGTGCCAGCAGCGTAGCGGACAGGGCCTACAATGAGCAGTTCTTC.

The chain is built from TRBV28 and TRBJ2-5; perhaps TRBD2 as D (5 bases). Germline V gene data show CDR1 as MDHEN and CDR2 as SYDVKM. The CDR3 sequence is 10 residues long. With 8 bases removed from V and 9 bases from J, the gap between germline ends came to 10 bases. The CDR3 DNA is TGTGCCAGCGGACGAGGGCCCCAGTACTTC. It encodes CASGRGPQYF.

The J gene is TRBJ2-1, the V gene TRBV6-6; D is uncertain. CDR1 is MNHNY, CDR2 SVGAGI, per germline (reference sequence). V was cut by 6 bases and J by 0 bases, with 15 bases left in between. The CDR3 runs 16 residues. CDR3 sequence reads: CASRDQVILSYNEQFF. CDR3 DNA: TGTGCCAGCAGGGACCAAGTGATTCTCTCCTACAATGAGCAGTTCTTC.

The CDR3 spells CATSRDPTAFDEKLFF. CDR3 DNA: TGTGCCACCAGCAGAGATCCAACAGCTTTTGATGAAAAACTGTTTTTT. The genes are TRBV15 and TRBJ1-4; D unresolved. CDR1 is LNHNV, CDR2 YYDKDF, per germline (reference sequence). V lost 0 bases to trimming and J lost 6 bases, with 14 bases between them. The length of the CDR3 is 16 residues.

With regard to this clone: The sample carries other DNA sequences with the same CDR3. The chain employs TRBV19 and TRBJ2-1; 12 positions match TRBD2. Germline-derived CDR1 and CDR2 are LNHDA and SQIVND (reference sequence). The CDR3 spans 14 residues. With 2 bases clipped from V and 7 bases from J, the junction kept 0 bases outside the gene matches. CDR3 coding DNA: TGTGCCAGTAGTATACTAGCGGGAGGGAATGAGCAGTTCTTC. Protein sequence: CASSILAGGNEQFF.

The DNA for the CDR3 is TGTGCCAGCAGTTTAGGGACTAGTGGAAGAGATACGCAGTATTTT. Translated, it gives CASSLGTSGRDTQYF. This chain connects TRBV28 to TRBJ2-3; TRBD2 aligns across 8 bases. This CDR3 contains 15 residues. V shed 2 bases, J shed 5 bases, and the junction held 6 bases outside the gene matches. Germline loops: CDR1 MDHEN, CDR2 SYDVKM.

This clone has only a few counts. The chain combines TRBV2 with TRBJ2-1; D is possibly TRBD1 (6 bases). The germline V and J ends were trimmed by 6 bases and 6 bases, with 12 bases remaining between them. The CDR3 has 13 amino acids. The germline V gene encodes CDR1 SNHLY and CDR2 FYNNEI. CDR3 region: CASRLYRANEQFF. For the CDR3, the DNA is TGTGCCAGCAGACTATACAGGGCCAATGAGCAGTTCTTC.

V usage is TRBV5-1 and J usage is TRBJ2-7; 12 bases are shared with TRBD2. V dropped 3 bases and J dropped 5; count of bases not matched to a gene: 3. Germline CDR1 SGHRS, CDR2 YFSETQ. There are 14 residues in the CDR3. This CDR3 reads CASSWTSGANEQYF. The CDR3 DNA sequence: TGCGCCAGCAGCTGGACTAGCGGGGCTAACGAGCAGTACTTC.

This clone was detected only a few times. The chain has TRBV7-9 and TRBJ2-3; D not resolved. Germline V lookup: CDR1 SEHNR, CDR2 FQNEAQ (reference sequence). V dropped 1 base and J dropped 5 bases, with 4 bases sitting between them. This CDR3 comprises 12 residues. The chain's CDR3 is CASSLVGDTQYF. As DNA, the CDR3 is TGTGCCAGCAGCTTAGTTGGAGATACGCAGTATTTT.

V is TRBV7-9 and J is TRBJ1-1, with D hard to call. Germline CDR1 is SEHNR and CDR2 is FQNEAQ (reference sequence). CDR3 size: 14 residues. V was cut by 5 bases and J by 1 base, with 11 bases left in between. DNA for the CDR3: TGTGCCAGCAGCCTAATGCCACAGAACACTGAAGCTTTCTTT. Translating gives CASSLMPQNTEAFF.

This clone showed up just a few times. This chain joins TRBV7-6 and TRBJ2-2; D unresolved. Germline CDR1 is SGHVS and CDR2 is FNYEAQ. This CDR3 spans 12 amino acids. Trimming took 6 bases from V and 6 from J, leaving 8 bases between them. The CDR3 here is CASRGGAGELFF. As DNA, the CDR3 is TGTGCCAGCAGGGGCGGTGCCGGGGAGCTGTTTTTT.

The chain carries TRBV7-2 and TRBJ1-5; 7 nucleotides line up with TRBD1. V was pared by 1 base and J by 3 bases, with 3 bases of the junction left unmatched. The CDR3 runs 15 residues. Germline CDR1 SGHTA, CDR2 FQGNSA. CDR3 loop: CASSLGTGVNQPQHF. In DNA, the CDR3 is TGTGCCAGCAGCTTAGGTACAGGGGTCAATCAGCCCCAGCATTTT.

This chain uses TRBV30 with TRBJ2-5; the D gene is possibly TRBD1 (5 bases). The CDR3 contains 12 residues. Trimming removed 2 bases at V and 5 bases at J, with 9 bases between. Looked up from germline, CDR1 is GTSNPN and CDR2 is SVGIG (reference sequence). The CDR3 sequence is CAWSLGQETQYF. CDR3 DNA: TGTGCCTGGAGTTTGGGGCAGGAGACCCAGTACTTC.

The CDR3 DNA reads TGTGCCAGCAGCTGGCCGACTGGGACCCAGTACTTC. This codes for CASSWPTGTQYF. The chain employs TRBV7-2 and TRBJ2-5, with D unclear. Germline V gene data show CDR1 as SGHTA and CDR2 as FQGNSA. The germline V and J ends were trimmed by 4 bases and 7 bases, with 10 bases remaining between them. CDR3 size: 12 residues. Combining the CDR3 with reference TRBV7-2 and TRBJ2-5 gives the whole variable domain GAGVSQSPSNKVTEKGKDVELRCDPISGHTALYWYRQSLGQGLEFLIYFQGNSAPDKSGLPSDRFSAERTGGSVSTLTIQRTQQEDSAVYLCASSWPTGTQYFGPGTRLLVL.

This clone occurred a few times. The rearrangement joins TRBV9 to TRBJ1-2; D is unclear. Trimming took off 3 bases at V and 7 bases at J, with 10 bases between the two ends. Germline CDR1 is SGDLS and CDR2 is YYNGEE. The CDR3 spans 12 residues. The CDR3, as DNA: TGTGCCAGCAGCGCTAGGGAGTCTGGCTACACCTTC. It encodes CASSARESGYTF. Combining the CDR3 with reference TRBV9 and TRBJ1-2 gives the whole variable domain DSGVTQTPKHLITATGQRVTLRCSPRSGDLSVYWYQQSLDQGLQFLIQYYNGEERAKGNILERFSAQQFPDLHSELNLSSLELGDSALYFCASSARESGYTFGSGTRLTVV.

CDR3 in DNA: TGCGCCAGCACTTCAGGACAGGGTACAGATACGCAGTATTTT. Translating it yields CASTSGQGTDTQYF. The genes are TRBV5-1 and TRBJ2-3; 8 bases match TRBD1. The J segment lost 3 bases and the V segment lost 6 bases, leaving 6 bases of the junction unmatched. Germline V gene lookup returns CDR1 SGHRS and CDR2 YFSETQ. The CDR3 is 14 amino acids.

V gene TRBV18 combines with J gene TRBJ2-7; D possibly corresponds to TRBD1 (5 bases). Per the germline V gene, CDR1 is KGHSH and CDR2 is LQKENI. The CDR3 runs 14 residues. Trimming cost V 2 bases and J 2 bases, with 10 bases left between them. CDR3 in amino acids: CASSPGALPYEQYF. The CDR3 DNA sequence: TGTGCCAGCTCACCAGGGGCTCTACCCTACGAGCAGTACTTC.

The CDR3 here is CASSISDHTDTQYF. CDR3 coding DNA: TGTGCCAGTAGTATTAGTGACCATACAGATACGCAGTATTTT. The chain is built from TRBV19 and TRBJ2-3; D gene ambiguous. V lost 3 bases to trimming and J lost 3 bases, with 10 bases between them. Germline CDR1 reads LNHDA; CDR2 reads SQIVND (reference sequence). This CDR3 is 14 amino acids long. Together with reference TRBV19 and TRBJ2-3, the CDR3 gives the full variable domain: DGGITQSPKYLFRKEGQNVTLSCEQNLNHDAMYWYRQDPGQGLRLIYYSQIVNDFQKGDIAEGYSVSREKKESFPLTVTSAQKNPTAFYLCASSISDHTDTQYFGPGTRLTVL.

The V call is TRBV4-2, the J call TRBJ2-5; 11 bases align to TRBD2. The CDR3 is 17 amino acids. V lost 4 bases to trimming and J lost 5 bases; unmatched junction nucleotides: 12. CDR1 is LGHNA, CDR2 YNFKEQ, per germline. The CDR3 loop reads CASSLGVLAGEVETQYF. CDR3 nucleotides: TGTGCCAGCAGCCTAGGGGTACTAGCGGGAGAAGTTGAGACCCAGTACTTC.

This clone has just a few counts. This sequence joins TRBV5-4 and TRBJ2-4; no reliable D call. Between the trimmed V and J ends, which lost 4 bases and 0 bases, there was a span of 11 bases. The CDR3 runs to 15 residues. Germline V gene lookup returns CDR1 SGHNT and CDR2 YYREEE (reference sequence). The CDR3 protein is CASSKVALAKNIQYF. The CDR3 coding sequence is TGTGCCAGCAGCAAGGTGGCGCTAGCCAAAAACATTCAGTACTTC. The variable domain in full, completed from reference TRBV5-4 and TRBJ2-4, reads ETGVTQSPTHLIKTRGQQVTLRCSSQSGHNTVSWYQQALGQGPQFIFQYYREEENGRGNFPPRFSGLQFPNYSSELNVNALELDDSALYLCASSKVALAKNIQYFGAGTRLSVL.

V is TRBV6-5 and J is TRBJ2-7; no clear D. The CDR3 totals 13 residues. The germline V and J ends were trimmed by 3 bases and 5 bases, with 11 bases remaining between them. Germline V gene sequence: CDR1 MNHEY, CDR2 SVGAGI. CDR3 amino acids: CASSYGVFDEQYF. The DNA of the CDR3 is TGTGCCAGCAGTTATGGGGTGTTCGACGAGCAGTACTTC.

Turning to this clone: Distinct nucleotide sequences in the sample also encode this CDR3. CDR3 DNA sequence: TGTGCCAGCAGCGTAGAGGTGGGACCCTACGAGCAGTACTTC. This sequence encodes CASSVEVGPYEQYF. V gene TRBV9 combines with J gene TRBJ2-7; D assignment may be TRBD1 or TRBD2 (5 bases each). The length of the CDR3 is 14 residues. Germline lookup yields CDR1 SGDLS and CDR2 YYNGEE. V lost 0 bases and J lost 2, with 9 bases in between.

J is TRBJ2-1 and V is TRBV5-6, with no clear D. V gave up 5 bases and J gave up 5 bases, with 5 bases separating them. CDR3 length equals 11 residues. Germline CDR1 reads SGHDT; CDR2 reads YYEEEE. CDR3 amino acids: CASSDDNEQFF. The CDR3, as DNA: TGTGCCAGCAGTGACGACAATGAGCAGTTCTTC.

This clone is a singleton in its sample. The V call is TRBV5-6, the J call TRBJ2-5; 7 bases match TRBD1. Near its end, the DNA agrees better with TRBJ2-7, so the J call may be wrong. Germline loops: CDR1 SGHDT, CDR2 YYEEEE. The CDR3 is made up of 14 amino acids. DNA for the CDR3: TGTGCCAGCAGTTCCGGGACAGAGAATTACGAGCAGTACTTC. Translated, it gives CASSSGTENYEQYF.

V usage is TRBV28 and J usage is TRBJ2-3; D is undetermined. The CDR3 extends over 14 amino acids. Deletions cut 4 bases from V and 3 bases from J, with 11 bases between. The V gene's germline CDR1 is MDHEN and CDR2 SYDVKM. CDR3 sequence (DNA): TGTGCCAGCAGTTCTAGTAAAGAAACAGATACGCAGTATTTT. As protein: CASSSSKETDTQYF.

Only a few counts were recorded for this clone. CDR3 sequence (DNA): TGCGCCAGCAGCCAGAGACAGGGGCTGACGAACACTGAAGCTTTCTTT. Encoded protein: CASSQRQGLTNTEAFF. The chain is built from TRBV4-3 and TRBJ1-1; 8 positions agree with TRBD1. Germline V gene lookup returns CDR1 LGHNA and CDR2 YSLEER. This CDR3 has 16 residues. V lost 3 bases to trimming and J lost 1 base; unmatched junction nucleotides: 7.

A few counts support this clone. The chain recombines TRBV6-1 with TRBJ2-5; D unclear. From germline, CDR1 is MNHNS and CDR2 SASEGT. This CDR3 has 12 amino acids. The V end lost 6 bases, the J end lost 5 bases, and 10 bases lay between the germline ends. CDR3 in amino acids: CASRTAWETQYF. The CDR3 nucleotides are TGTGCCAGCAGAACTGCATGGGAGACCCAGTACTTC.

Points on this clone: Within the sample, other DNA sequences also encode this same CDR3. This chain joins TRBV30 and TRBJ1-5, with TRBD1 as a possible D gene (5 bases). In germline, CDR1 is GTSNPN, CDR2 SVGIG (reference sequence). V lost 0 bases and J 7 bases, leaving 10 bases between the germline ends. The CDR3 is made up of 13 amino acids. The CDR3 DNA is TGTGCCTGGAGTGTTACACCAGGGCAGCCCCAGCATTTT. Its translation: CAWSVTPGQPQHF. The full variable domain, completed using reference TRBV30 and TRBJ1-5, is SQTIHQWPATLVQPVGSPLSLECTVEGTSNPNLYWYRQAAGRGLQLLFYSVGIGQISSEVPQNLSASRPQDRQFILSSKKLLLSDSGFYLCAWSVTPGQPQHFGDGTRLSIL.

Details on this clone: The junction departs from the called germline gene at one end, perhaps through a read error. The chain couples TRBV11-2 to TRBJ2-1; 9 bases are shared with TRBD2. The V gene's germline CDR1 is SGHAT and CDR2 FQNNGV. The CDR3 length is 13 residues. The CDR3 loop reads CASRGGGGRDRVF. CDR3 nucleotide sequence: TGTGCCAGCAGGGGCGGTGGCGGGAGGGATAGGGTCTTC.

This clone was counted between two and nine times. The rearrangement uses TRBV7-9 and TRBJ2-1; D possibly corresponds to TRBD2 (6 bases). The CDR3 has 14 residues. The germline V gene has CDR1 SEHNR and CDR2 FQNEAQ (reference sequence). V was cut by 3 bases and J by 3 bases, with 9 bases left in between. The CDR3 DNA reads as TGTGCCAGCAGCTTGGAGGGATACTACAATGAGCAGTTCTTC. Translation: CASSLEGYYNEQFF. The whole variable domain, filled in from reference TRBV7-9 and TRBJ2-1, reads DTGVSQNPRHKITKRGQNVTFRCDPISEHNRLYWYRQTLGQGPEFLTYFQNEAQLEKSRLLSDRFSAERPKGSFSTLEIQRTEQGDSAMYLCASSLEGYYNEQFFGPGTRLTVL.

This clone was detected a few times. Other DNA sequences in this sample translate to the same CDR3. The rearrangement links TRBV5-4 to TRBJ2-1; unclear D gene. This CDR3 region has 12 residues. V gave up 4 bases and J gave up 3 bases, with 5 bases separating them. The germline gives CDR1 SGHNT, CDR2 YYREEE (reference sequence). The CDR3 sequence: CASSLDYNEQFF. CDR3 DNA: TGTGCCAGCAGCCTTGACTACAATGAGCAGTTCTTC. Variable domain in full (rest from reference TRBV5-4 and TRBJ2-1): ETGVTQSPTHLIKTRGQQVTLRCSSQSGHNTVSWYQQALGQGPQFIFQYYREEENGRGNFPPRFSGLQFPNYSSELNVNALELDDSALYLCASSLDYNEQFFGPGTRLTVL.

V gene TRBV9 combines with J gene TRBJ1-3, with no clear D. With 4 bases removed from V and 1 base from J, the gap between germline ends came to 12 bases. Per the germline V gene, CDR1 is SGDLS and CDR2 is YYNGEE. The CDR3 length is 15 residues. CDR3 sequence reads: CASSQDVGSGNTIYF. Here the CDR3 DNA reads TGTGCCAGCAGCCAAGACGTCGGATCTGGAAACACCATATATTTT.